This is a list of T cell receptor beta chains from one sample in a study of tumor T cells in aggressive B-cell lymphoma. This table comes from immunoSEQ multiplex PCR, and its TCRdb copy is limited to in-frame clones, with some not included. Of 5,400 or so clones listed, approximately 80% are singletons. Sequencing was carried out using tumor tissue. The receptor source for this set is an adult with diffuse large B cell lymphoma. Each CDR3 is given with its conserved first and last residue. Each record gives: V gene, D gene, CDR3 protein. A D gene is named only where the DNA matches it firmly.

v_call: TRBV6-5; d_call: -; cdr3_aa: CASSYGRHTYEQYF
v_call: TRBV28; d_call: TRBD1; cdr3_aa: CASSPRTGWREQFF
v_call: TRBV9; d_call: TRBD2; cdr3_aa: CASSVGVWAGDEQFF
v_call: TRBV7-9; d_call: TRBD2; cdr3_aa: CASSPGGGRIYEQYF
v_call: TRBV10-3; d_call: -; cdr3_aa: CAIQGTGTLGGYTF
v_call: TRBV6-4; d_call: -; cdr3_aa: CASSEVWAAGGYTF
v_call: TRBV19; d_call: -; cdr3_aa: CASSNRQVETQYF
v_call: TRBV28; d_call: -; cdr3_aa: CASSLEGRYTEAFF
v_call: TRBV5-1; d_call: TRBD2; cdr3_aa: CASNPGTRTDTQYF
v_call: TRBV6-1; d_call: TRBD1; cdr3_aa: CASLGQESNQPQHF
v_call: TRBV18; d_call: TRBD1; cdr3_aa: CASSSWDRGNYEQYF
v_call: TRBV19; d_call: TRBD1; cdr3_aa: CASITGQVNTGELFF
v_call: TRBV6-5; d_call: -; cdr3_aa: CASSYSTANTEAFF
v_call: TRBV10-3; d_call: -; cdr3_aa: CAIGEREKLFF
v_call: TRBV21-1; d_call: -; cdr3_aa: CASSGSTDPFPEQYF
v_call: TRBV6-5; d_call: -; cdr3_aa: CASSRPGEEKLFF
v_call: TRBV28; d_call: TRBD1; cdr3_aa: CASSAPGQGTDEQYF
v_call: TRBV6-5; d_call: TRBD1; cdr3_aa: CASRPDRGYGYTF
v_call: TRBV11-2; d_call: TRBD1; cdr3_aa: CASSTGTGGEQYF
v_call: TRBV28; d_call: -; cdr3_aa: CASRRGRGDTQYF
v_call: TRBV27; d_call: TRBD2; cdr3_aa: CASSLLAGATDTQYF
v_call: TRBV18; d_call: -; cdr3_aa: CASSPGQQETQYF
v_call: TRBV6-6; d_call: -; cdr3_aa: CASSSPREKLFF
v_call: TRBV5-6; d_call: -; cdr3_aa: CASSLNGATNEKLFF
v_call: TRBV9; d_call: -; cdr3_aa: CASSVRLQSEQFF
v_call: TRBV19; d_call: -; cdr3_aa: CASSKDTYQPQHF
v_call: TRBV7-2; d_call: TRBD1; cdr3_aa: CASSSQGQGALGGNTQYF
v_call: TRBV4-1; d_call: -; cdr3_aa: CASSQGSDSSYEQYF
v_call: TRBV29-1; d_call: TRBD1; cdr3_aa: CSGRGQGNTEAFF
v_call: TRBV27; d_call: TRBD1; cdr3_aa: CASSLYAGTGGIGELFF
v_call: TRBV27; d_call: TRBD2; cdr3_aa: CASSLSLTSGTEFF
v_call: TRBV2; d_call: -; cdr3_aa: CASSDLLAGENEKLFF
v_call: TRBV9; d_call: -; cdr3_aa: CASSVGLAGVYEQYF
v_call: TRBV5-4; d_call: TRBD2; cdr3_aa: CASSAIAGGSTDTQYF
v_call: TRBV2; d_call: -; cdr3_aa: CASRQENYEQYF
v_call: TRBV5-1; d_call: -; cdr3_aa: CASSRTWGDTGELFF
v_call: TRBV6-1; d_call: -; cdr3_aa: CASSEGSYQPQHF
v_call: TRBV7-6; d_call: -; cdr3_aa: CASSLGGVHQPQHF
v_call: TRBV4-2; d_call: TRBD2; cdr3_aa: CASSQVASGSGNEQFF
v_call: TRBV4-3; d_call: -; cdr3_aa: CASSLASTGNTIYF
v_call: TRBV9; d_call: TRBD2; cdr3_aa: CASSVQLAGVTDTQYF
v_call: TRBV27; d_call: -; cdr3_aa: CASRGQGWNEQYF
v_call: TRBV10-3; d_call: -; cdr3_aa: CAISDRGDEAFF